This TCR beta chain was sequenced for a study of OX40 agonist ivuxolimab in advanced cancers. Study in general: Six ivuxolimab dose levels, 0.01 to 10 mg/kg, were given intravenously every 2 weeks.

Germline assignment: CDR1 MRHNA and CDR2 SNTAGT. The length of the CDR3 is 17 residues. Germline trimming cut 2 bases from V and 0 bases from J; bases unmatched to any gene: 8. The repertoire was sequenced with immunoSEQ multiplex PCR; TCRdb's copy has only in-frame clones and lacks some. There are 70,000 to 90,000 clones in the sample; roughly 80% occur only once, and approximately 5% lies in the top ten. The sequenced sample was CD4+ or CD8+ T cells sorted from blood, obtained in a trial of the OX40 agonist ivuxolimab. This chain uses TRBV6-4 with TRBJ2-7; 9 bases agree with TRBD1. The clonotype originates from an adult with an advanced solid tumor such as melanoma, head and neck, liver or kidney cancer. This CDR3 reads CASSDPPGQGHSYEQYF. CDR3 DNA sequence: TGTGCCAGCAGTGACCCCCCGGGACAGGGACACTCCTACGAGCAGTACTTC.